One and the same sample provided the 9 T cell receptor beta chains below, sequenced in a study of T-cell reconstitution after alpha-beta-depleted transplantation in children. TCRbeta library preparation incorporated unique molecular identifiers. MiXCR, applied by TCRdb to the PCR reads, yields one record per CDR3 protein. The table lists a few hundred thousand distinct CDR3 sequences, 15% to 20% of them singletons. Sample: PBMCs, mostly from graft donor cells, taken 360 days after TCRalphabeta/CD19-depleted stem cell transplant. These receptors all come from a boy less than two years old who had a stem cell transplant for Wiskott-Aldrich syndrome, so the T cells may come from the graft donor.

This chain joins TRBV12-3 or TRBV12-4 and TRBJ2-2; D gene uncertain. V gave up 7 bases and J gave up 5 bases, with 5 bases separating them. CDR3 size: 11 residues. The CDR3 DNA reads TGTGCCAGCAAATATACCGGGGAGCTGTTTTTT. Amino acids: CASKYTGELFF.

This clonotype was counted a few times. The gene calls are TRBV24-1 and TRBJ2-1, with D perhaps TRBD1 (6 bases). The ends were cut back, 5 bases at V and 6 bases at J, with 16 bases in the middle. This CDR3 is built from 15 residues. Germline V lookup: CDR1 KGHDR, CDR2 SFDVKD. The CDR3 loop is CATSGRQATSNEQFF. For the CDR3, the DNA is TGTGCCACCAGTGGTAGACAGGCCACGAGCAATGAGCAGTTCTTC.

The sample holds a few counts of this clonotype. The chain couples TRBV10-2 to TRBJ2-3; D gene ambiguous. In germline, CDR1 is WSHSY, CDR2 SAAADI. The CDR3 is made up of 16 amino acids. Trimming stripped 6 bases from V and 0 bases from J, with 16 bases between. The DNA for the CDR3 is TGCGCCAGCAGGCCCTCCGGACGACCTAGCACAGATACGCAGTATTTT. It codes for CASRPSGRPSTDTQYF.

This clonotype has more than one count but fewer than ten. The chain has TRBV29-1 and TRBJ2-1; D assignment may be TRBD1 or TRBD2 (5 bases each). CDR1 SQVTM and CDR2 ANQGSEA come from the germline V gene. The CDR3 covers 12 residues. The ends were cut back, 7 bases at V and 6 bases at J, with 13 bases in the middle. The CDR3 bases are TGCAGCGCCCGCCGGGACCTCAATGAGCAGTTCTTC. Protein: CSARRDLNEQFF.

This clonotype occurred a few times. The chain carries TRBV12-3 or TRBV12-4 and TRBJ1-2; D not certain. This CDR3 contains 14 residues. Trimming pared 7 bases from V and 2 bases from J, leaving 14 bases between. The chain's CDR3 is CASKGSLNNYGYTF. The CDR3 DNA reads TGTGCCAGCAAAGGTTCGCTAAACAACTATGGCTACACCTTC.

This clonotype was observed a handful of times. This chain uses TRBV12-3 or TRBV12-4 with TRBJ1-2; D might be TRBD1 (5 bases). V was trimmed by 5 bases and J by 4 bases, leaving 11 bases between them. The CDR3 length is 13 residues. The CDR3 is CASSGTGSYGYTF. The CDR3, as DNA: TGTGCCAGCAGTGGGACGGGGAGCTATGGCTACACCTTC.

The table lists this clonotype with a few counts. This chain links TRBV7-2 with TRBJ2-3; 9 positions agree with TRBD2. The CDR3 covers 19 residues. Germline values: CDR1 SGHTA, CDR2 FQGNSA. Trimming at V came to 6 bases and at J to 2 bases, leaving 18 bases not matched to a gene. The CDR3 region is CASRSALASGDYSTDTQYF. The CDR3 nucleotides read TGTGCCAGCAGGTCAGCACTAGCTAGCGGGGACTACTCCACAGATACGCAGTATTTT.

The chain links TRBV18 to TRBJ2-7; 7 bases are a match to TRBD1. V shed 1 base and J 4 bases; nucleotides not matched to a gene: 10. Germline V gives CDR1 KGHSH, CDR2 LQKENI. This CDR3 is 16 amino acids long. The CDR3 DNA reads TGTGCCAGCTCACCACTGCCCGGGACAGACCTTTACGAGCAGTACTTC. This gives the protein CASSPLPGTDLYEQYF.

This clonotype was found a few times. V usage is TRBV7-2 and J usage is TRBJ2-5; D gene unclear. This CDR3 has 15 residues. The V gene lost 1 base and the J gene lost 2 bases, with 11 bases spanning the gap. Germline CDR1 reads SGHTA; CDR2 reads FQGNSA. CDR3 loop: CASSLVDAAQETQYF. CDR3 coding DNA: TGTGCCAGCAGCTTAGTAGACGCAGCTCAAGAGACCCAGTACTTC.